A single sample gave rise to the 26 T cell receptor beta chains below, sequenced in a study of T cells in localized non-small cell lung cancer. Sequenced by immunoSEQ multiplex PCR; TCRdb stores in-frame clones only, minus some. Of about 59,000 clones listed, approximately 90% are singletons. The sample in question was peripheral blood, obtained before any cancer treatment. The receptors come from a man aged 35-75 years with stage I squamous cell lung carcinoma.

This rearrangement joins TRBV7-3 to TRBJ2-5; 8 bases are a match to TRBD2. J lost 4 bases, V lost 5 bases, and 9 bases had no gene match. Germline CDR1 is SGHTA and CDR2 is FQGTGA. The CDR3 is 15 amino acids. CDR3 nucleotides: TGTGCCAGCAGCCAATCTAGGACTAGCCCAGAGACCCAGTACTTC. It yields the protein CASSQSRTSPETQYF.

DNA for the CDR3: TGCGCCAGCAGCCAAGGCCCGGGAGCGGGGGCAGATACGCAGTATTTT. Residues: CASSQGPGAGADTQYF. The chain joins TRBV4-3 to TRBJ2-3; TRBD2 agrees at 8 bases. CDR1 is LGHNA, CDR2 YSLEER, per germline. The CDR3 has 16 residues. V trimming: 1 base; J trimming: 4 bases; junction bases outside the gene matches: 7.

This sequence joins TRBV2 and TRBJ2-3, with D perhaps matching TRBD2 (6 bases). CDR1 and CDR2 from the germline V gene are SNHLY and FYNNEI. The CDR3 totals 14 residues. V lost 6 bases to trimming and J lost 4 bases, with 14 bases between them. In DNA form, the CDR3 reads TGTGCCAGCAGGGGTAGCGGTTGGGCAGATACGCAGTATTTT. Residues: CASRGSGWADTQYF.

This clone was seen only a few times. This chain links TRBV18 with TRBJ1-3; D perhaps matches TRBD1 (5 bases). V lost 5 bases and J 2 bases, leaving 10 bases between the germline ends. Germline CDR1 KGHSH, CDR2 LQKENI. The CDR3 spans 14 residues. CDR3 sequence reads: CASSTGTAGNTIYF. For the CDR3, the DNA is TGTGCCAGCTCAACCGGGACGGCTGGAAACACCATATATTTT. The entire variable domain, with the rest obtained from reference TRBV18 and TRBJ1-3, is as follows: NAGVMQNPRHLVRRRGQEARLRCSPMKGHSHVYWYRQLPEEGLKFMVYLQKENIIDESGMPKERFSAEFPKEGPSILRIQQVVRGDSAAYFCASSTGTAGNTIYFGEGSWLTVV.

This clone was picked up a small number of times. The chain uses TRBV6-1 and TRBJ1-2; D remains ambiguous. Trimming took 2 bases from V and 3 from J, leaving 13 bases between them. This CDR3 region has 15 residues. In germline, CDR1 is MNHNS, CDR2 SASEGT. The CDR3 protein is CASSERQPRDYGYTF. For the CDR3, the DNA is TGTGCCAGCAGTGAAAGGCAACCTAGGGACTATGGCTACACCTTC.

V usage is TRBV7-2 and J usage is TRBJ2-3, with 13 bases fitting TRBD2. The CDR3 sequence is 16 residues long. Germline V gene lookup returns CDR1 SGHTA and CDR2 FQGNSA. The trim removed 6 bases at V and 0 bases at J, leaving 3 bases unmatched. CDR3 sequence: CASSRLAGGSTDTQYF. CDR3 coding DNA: TGTGCCAGCAGTCGACTAGCGGGGGGAAGCACAGATACGCAGTATTTT.

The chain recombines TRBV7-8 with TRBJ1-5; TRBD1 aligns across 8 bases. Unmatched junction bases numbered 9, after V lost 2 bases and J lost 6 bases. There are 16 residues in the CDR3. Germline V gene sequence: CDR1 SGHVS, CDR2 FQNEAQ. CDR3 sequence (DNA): TGTGCCAGCAGCTTAAACGGCAGGGGGCAGGGTCAGCCCCAGCATTTT. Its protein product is CASSLNGRGQGQPQHF.

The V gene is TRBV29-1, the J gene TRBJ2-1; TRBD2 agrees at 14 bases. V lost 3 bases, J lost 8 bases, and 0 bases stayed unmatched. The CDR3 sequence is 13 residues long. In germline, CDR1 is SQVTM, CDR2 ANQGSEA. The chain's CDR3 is CSVEGLAGDEQFF. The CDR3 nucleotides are TGCAGCGTTGAGGGACTAGCGGGAGATGAGCAGTTCTTC.

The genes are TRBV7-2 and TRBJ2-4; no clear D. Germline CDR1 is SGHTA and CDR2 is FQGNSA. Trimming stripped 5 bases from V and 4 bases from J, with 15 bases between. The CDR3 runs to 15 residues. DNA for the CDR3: TGTGCCAGCAGCCCTCTCGAGACGCTAAAAAACATTCAGTACTTC. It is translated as CASSPLETLKNIQYF.

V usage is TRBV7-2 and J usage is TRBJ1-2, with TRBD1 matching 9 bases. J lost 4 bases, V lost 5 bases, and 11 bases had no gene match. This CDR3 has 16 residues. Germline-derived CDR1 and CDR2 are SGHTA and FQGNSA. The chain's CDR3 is CASSVRRDRAIYGYTF. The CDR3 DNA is TGTGCCAGCAGCGTCCGCCGGGACAGGGCGATCTATGGCTACACCTTC. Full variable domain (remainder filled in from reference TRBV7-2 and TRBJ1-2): GAGVSQSPSNKVTEKGKDVELRCDPISGHTALYWYRQSLGQGLEFLIYFQGNSAPDKSGLPSDRFSAERTGGSVSTLTIQRTQQEDSAVYLCASSVRRDRAIYGYTFGSGTRLTVV.

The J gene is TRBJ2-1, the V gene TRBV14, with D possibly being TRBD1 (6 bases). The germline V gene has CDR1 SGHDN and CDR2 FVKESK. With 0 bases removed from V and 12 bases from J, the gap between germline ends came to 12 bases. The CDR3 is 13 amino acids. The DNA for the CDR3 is TGTGCCAGCAGCCAAGAATGGACAGTCGCGCAGTTCTTC. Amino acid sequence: CASSQEWTVAQFF.

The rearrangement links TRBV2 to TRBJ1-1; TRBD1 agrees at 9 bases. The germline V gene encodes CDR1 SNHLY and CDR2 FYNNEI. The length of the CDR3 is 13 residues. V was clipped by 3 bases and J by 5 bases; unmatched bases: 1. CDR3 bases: TGTGCCAGCAGTGAGGACAGGGGAACTGAAGCTTTCTTT. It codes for CASSEDRGTEAFF.

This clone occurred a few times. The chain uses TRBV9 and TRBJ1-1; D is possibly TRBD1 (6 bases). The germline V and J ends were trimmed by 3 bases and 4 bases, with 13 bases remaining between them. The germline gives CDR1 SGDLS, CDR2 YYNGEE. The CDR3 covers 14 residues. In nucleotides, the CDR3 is TGTGCCAGCAGCGAGTCAGGGGACCCCACTGAAGCTTTCTTT. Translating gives CASSESGDPTEAFF.

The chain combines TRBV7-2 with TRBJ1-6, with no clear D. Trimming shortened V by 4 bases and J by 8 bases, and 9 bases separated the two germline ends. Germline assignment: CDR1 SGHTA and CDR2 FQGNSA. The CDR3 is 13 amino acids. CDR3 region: CASSSTGDSPLHF. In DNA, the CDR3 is TGTGCCAGCAGCTCCACCGGTGATTCACCCCTCCACTTT.

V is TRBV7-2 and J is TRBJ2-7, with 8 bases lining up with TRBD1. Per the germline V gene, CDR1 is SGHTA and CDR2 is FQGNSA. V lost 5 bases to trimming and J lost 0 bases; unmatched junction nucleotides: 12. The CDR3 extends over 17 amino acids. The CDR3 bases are TGTGCCAGCAGCCCCCGCGACAGGGGTATTCGCTCCTACGAGCAGTACTTC. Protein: CASSPRDRGIRSYEQYF.

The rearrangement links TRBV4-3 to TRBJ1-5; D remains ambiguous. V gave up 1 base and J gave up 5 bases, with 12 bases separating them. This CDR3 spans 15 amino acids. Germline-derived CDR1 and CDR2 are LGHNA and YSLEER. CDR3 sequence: CASSQGGGNYQPQHF. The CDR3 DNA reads TGCGCCAGCAGCCAAGGGGGAGGGAACTATCAGCCCCAGCATTTT.

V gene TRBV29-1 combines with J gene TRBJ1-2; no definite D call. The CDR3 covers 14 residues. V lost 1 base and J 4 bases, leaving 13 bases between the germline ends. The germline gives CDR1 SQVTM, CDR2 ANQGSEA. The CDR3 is CSVEVKLSIYGYTF. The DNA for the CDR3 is TGCAGCGTTGAAGTCAAACTGTCGATCTATGGCTACACCTTC.

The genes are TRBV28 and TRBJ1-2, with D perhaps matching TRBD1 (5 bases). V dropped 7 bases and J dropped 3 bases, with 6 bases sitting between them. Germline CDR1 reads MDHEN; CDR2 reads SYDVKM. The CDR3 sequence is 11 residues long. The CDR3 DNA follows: TGTGCCAGCAAGGGGTACTATGGCTACACCTTC. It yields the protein CASKGYYGYTF.

CDR3 DNA: TGTGCCAGCAGTCAAGCGGGGACCTACGAGCAGTACTTC. Translating gives CASSQAGTYEQYF. This sequence joins TRBV6-5 and TRBJ2-7, with 7 bases fitting TRBD2. The V gene end was trimmed by 5 bases and the J gene end by 2 bases; junction bases not matched to a gene: 3. The CDR3 runs to 13 residues. CDR1 and CDR2 from the germline V gene are MNHEY and SVGAGI.

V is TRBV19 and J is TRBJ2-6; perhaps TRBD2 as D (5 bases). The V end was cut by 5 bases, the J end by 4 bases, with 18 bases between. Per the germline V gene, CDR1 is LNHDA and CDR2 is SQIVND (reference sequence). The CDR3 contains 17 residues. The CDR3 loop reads CASSPQRRGPGANVLTF. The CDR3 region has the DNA TGTGCCAGTAGTCCACAACGGAGAGGGCCCGGGGCCAACGTCCTGACTTTC.

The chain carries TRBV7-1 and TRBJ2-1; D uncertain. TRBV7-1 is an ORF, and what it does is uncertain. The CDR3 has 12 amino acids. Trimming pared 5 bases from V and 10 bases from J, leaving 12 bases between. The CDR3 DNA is TGTGCCAGCAGCCATGGGTTCGGGGAGCAGTTCTTC. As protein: CASSHGFGEQFF.

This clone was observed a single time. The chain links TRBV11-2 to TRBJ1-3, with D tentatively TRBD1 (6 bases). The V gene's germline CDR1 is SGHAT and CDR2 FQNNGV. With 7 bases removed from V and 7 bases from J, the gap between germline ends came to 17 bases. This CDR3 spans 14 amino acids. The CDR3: CASTGRGAPNTIYF. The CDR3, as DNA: TGTGCCAGCACCGGGCGGGGGGCGCCTAACACCATATATTTT.

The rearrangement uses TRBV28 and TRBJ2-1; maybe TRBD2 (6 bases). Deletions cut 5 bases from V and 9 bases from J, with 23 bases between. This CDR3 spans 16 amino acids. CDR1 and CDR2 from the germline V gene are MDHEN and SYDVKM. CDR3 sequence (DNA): TGTGCCAGCAGTACGTACCCGGGCCGGAGGGGTAGTGAGCAGTTCTTC. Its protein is CASSTYPGRRGSEQFF.

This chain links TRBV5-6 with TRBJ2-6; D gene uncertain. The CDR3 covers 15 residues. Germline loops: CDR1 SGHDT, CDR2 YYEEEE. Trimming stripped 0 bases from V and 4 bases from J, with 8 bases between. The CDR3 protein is CASSLGQFGANVLTF. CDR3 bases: TGTGCCAGCAGCTTGGGCCAGTTCGGGGCCAACGTCCTGACTTTC.

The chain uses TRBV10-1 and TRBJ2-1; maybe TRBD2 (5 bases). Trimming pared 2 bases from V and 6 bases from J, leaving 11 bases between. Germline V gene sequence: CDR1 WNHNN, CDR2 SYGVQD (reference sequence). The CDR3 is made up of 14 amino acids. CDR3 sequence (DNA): TGCGCCAGCAGTGAGACCAGCGGAGGCAATGAGCAGTTCTTC. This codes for CASSETSGGNEQFF.

CDR3 residues: CASSLIGGHGYTF. DNA for the CDR3: TGTGCCAGCAGCTTAATCGGGGGCCATGGCTACACCTTC. The chain recombines TRBV11-3 with TRBJ1-2, with D possibly matching TRBD1 (6 bases). This CDR3 comprises 13 residues. Trimming removed 2 bases from V and 6 bases from J, with 10 bases in between. Germline assignment: CDR1 SGHNT and CDR2 YENEEA.